The 21 T cell receptor beta chains given below trace back to one sample, sequenced in a study of shared clonotypes between healthy human individuals (dated by TCRdb to the early 2020s). The library was built by means of the immunoSEQ multiplex PCR assay. This immuneACCESS table, as held by TCRdb, lists in-frame sequences with V and J called but not all clones. Of the missing ones, under half trace to an unresolved V gene in checked studies; the others have no known cause. The sample table records 850,000 to 1,100,000 clones; about 72% of these occur just once. Clones ranked in the top ten supply 0.7% to 0.95% of the sample. The sequencing sample was made of memory CD4+ T cells from PBMCs. The cell subset or site label on this specimen signifies: CD45RA-negative fraction. These receptors all stem from a man between 18 and 35 years old in good health. Some clones in this sample may be carry-over from other donors' samples.

V is TRBV7-9 and J is TRBJ2-5; D call uncertain. The J call is uncertain, as TRBJ2-7 better fits the DNA end. CDR1 and CDR2 from the germline V gene are SEHNR and FQNEAQ (reference sequence). The CDR3 loop spans 13 amino acids. CDR3 nucleotides: TGTGCCAGCAGCTTATCGAGCTCCTACGAGCAGTACTTC. Translation: CASSLSSSYEQYF.

A note on this clone: A junction boundary mismatches the germline segment, possibly from a read error. J is TRBJ1-6 and V is TRBV9; TRBD1 is a possible D gene (6 bases). The CDR3 runs 13 residues. CDR1 and CDR2 (germline): SGDLS, YYNGEE. For the CDR3, the DNA is TGTGCCAGTAGCGAAGAGGGGGGATCACCCCTCCACTTT. Translated, it gives CASSEEGGSPLHF.

V and J are TRBV7-9 and TRBJ1-2, with D possibly being TRBD1 (6 bases). Between the trimmed V and J ends, which lost 5 bases and 2 bases, there was a span of 12 bases. Germline V gene sequence: CDR1 SEHNR, CDR2 FQNEAQ (reference sequence). The CDR3 sequence is 14 residues long. DNA of the CDR3: TGTGCCAGCAGCCCGAGGACAGTGAACTATGGCTACACCTTC. Its protein product is CASSPRTVNYGYTF.

The J gene is TRBJ2-7, the V gene TRBV6-6; D is perhaps TRBD1 (5 bases). This CDR3 is 13 amino acids long. Trimming left V 2 bases short and J 2 bases short, with 7 bases between. Germline V gene data show CDR1 as MNHNY and CDR2 as SVGAGI (reference sequence). CDR3 DNA: TGTGCCAGCAGTTACGCAGGGACCTACGAGCAGTACTTC. This gives the protein CASSYAGTYEQYF.

This chain links TRBV5-6 with TRBJ2-5; TRBD1 aligns across 9 bases. Trimming at V came to 7 bases and at J to 4 bases, leaving 11 bases not matched to a gene. The CDR3 is 15 amino acids. CDR1 is SGHDT and CDR2 is YYEEEE in the germline V gene. The DNA for the CDR3 is TGTGCCAGCGCTCAAGGGACAGGGAATCTAGAGACCCAGTACTTC. It specifies CASAQGTGNLETQYF.

J is TRBJ2-1 and V is TRBV18; D may match TRBD1 or TRBD2 (5 bases each). Germline V gene lookup returns CDR1 KGHSH and CDR2 LQKENI. This CDR3 is 12 amino acids long. Deletions cut 3 bases from V and 7 bases from J, with 7 bases between. The CDR3 DNA reads as TGTGCCAGCTCACCGGGGGAAAATGAGCAGTTCTTC. Encoded protein: CASSPGENEQFF.

The rearrangement links TRBV25-1 to TRBJ2-3; D possibly matches TRBD1 or TRBD2 (6 bases each). The CDR3 loop spans 15 amino acids. Germline V CDR1 and CDR2: MGHDK, SYGVNS. V was trimmed by 3 bases and J by 6 bases, leaving 16 bases between them. The CDR3 nucleotides are TGTGCCAGCAGTGATCCCCGGGGGCCAGGGGATACGCAGTATTTT. As protein: CASSDPRGPGDTQYF. Supplemented by reference TRBV25-1 and TRBJ2-3, the full variable domain reads EADIYQTPRYLVIGTGKKITLECSQTMGHDKMYWYQQDPGMELHLIHYSYGVNSTEKGDLSSESTVSRIRTEHFPLTLESARPSHTSQYLCASSDPRGPGDTQYFGPGTRLTVL.

The gene calls are TRBV5-1 and TRBJ2-1; a weak D match, TRBD1 (5 bases). V lost 6 bases and J 1 base, leaving 11 bases between the germline ends. Germline lookup yields CDR1 SGHRS and CDR2 YFSETQ. The CDR3 spans 14 residues. The CDR3 nucleotides read TGCGCCAGCACCCCGACAGCGTCCTACAATGAGCAGTTCTTC. As protein: CASTPTASYNEQFF.

V is TRBV4-3 and J is TRBJ2-3, with 10 bases identical to TRBD2. The V gene's germline CDR1 is LGHNA and CDR2 YSLEER. The CDR3 has 14 residues. Germline trimming cut 4 bases from V and 7 bases from J; bases unmatched to any gene: 5. Here the CDR3 reads CASSRLAGEYTQYF. The DNA for the CDR3 is TGCGCCAGCAGCCGGCTAGCGGGAGAATATACGCAGTATTTT.

This clone was counted a single time. V gene TRBV6-1 combines with J gene TRBJ1-4, with a possible D match to TRBD1 (6 bases). In germline, CDR1 is MNHNS, CDR2 SASEGT. Trimming removed 5 bases from V and 6 bases from J, with 16 bases in between. CDR3 length: 15 amino acids. CDR3 DNA: TGTGCCAGCAGTTCATATGGGGCAGGGGATGAAAAACTGTTTTTT. Translating gives CASSSYGAGDEKLFF.

Only one count was recorded for this clone. The chain couples TRBV29-1 to TRBJ2-5; 7 bases align to TRBD2. Trimming cost V 7 bases and J 2 bases; bases outside gene matches: 1. Germline CDR1 and CDR2: SQVTM and ANQGSEA. The CDR3 is 11 residues long. Here the CDR3 reads CSAGGQETQYF. As DNA, the CDR3 is TGCAGCGCCGGGGGGCAAGAGACCCAGTACTTC.

In this sample, this clone turned up once. The chain employs TRBV6-1 and TRBJ1-4, with 10 bases lining up with TRBD1. Germline assignment: CDR1 MNHNS and CDR2 SASEGT. The CDR3 is 15 residues long. The V segment lost 6 bases and the J segment 5 bases; nucleotides outside the gene matches: 6. CDR3 sequence (DNA): TGTGCCAGCAGCAAAGGACAGGGGGGAAATGAAAAACTGTTTTTT. It specifies CASSKGQGGNEKLFF.

The V and J genes are TRBV15 and TRBJ1-4, with D maybe TRBD1 (5 bases). Trimming pared 1 base from V and 7 bases from J, leaving 10 bases between. The CDR3 is made up of 14 amino acids. Germline V gene sequence: CDR1 LNHNV, CDR2 YYDKDF (reference sequence). CDR3 region: CATSRAGGGEKLFF. The CDR3, as DNA: TGTGCCACCAGCAGAGCGGGGGGAGGTGAAAAACTGTTTTTT. Supplemented by reference TRBV15 and TRBJ1-4, the full variable domain reads DAMVIQNPRYQVTQFGKPVTLSCSQTLNHNVMYWYQQKSSQAPKLLFHYYDKDFNNEADTPDNFQSRRPNTSFCFLDIRSPGLGDTAMYLCATSRAGGGEKLFFGSGTQLSVL.

The CDR3 protein is CASSEAQGSGYEQFF. The CDR3 nucleotides read TGTGCCAGCAGTGAAGCGCAAGGTTCGGGGTATGAGCAGTTCTTC. The chain is built from TRBV6-1 and TRBJ2-1; D might be TRBD2 (5 bases). V was cut by 0 bases and J by 8 bases, with 14 bases left in between. Germline V gene data show CDR1 as MNHNS and CDR2 as SASEGT. This CDR3 is built from 15 residues.

The V gene is TRBV14, the J gene TRBJ1-3; D is uncertain. Trimming pared 0 bases from V and 0 bases from J, leaving 6 bases between. The CDR3 totals 15 residues. Germline V gene data show CDR1 as SGHDN and CDR2 as FVKESK. This CDR3 is CASSQEAFSGNTIYF. CDR3 bases: TGTGCCAGCAGCCAAGAAGCTTTCTCTGGAAACACCATATATTTT.

The chain combines TRBV4-1 with TRBJ1-6; D might be TRBD1 (5 bases). In germline, CDR1 is MGHRA, CDR2 YSYEKL. The CDR3 is 16 amino acids. V dropped 3 bases and J dropped 11 bases, with 20 bases sitting between them. The CDR3 loop is CASSQLAGTERTPLHF. The CDR3 DNA is TGCGCCAGCAGCCAGCTAGCGGGGACGGAGAGGACACCCCTCCACTTT.

This chain connects TRBV5-1 to TRBJ2-1; 8 bases are a match to TRBD2. This CDR3 contains 16 residues. V was clipped by 0 bases and J by 8 bases; unmatched bases: 10. Germline V gives CDR1 SGHRS, CDR2 YFSETQ. CDR3 bases: TGCGCCAGCAGCTTGGCCGGAGCGGGAGTTATGGATGAGCAGTTCTTC. This translates into CASSLAGAGVMDEQFF.

The chain recombines TRBV7-9 with TRBJ2-2; D perhaps matches TRBD1 (6 bases). Germline-derived CDR1 and CDR2 are SEHNR and FQNEAQ (reference sequence). The V gene lost 11 bases and the J gene lost 5 bases, with 18 bases spanning the gap. CDR3 length equals 14 residues. CDR3 sequence (DNA): TGTGCCGGGGGCCAGGCTATGGGGACCGGGGAGCTGTTTTTT. This sequence encodes CAGGQAMGTGELFF.

The rearrangement links TRBV6-1 to TRBJ2-5; possible D gene TRBD2, 5 bases. Per germline, CDR1 MNHNS and CDR2 SASEGT. V was trimmed by 1 base and J by 7 bases, leaving 16 bases between them. This CDR3 is built from 15 residues. As DNA, the CDR3 is TGTGCCAGCAGTGAAGTTAGGACTGCCAAAGGGACCCAGTACTTC. Its protein is CASSEVRTAKGTQYF.

This chain's CDR3 is CASSQDINSGRLNEQFF. CDR3 DNA: TGCGCCAGCAGCCAAGATATCAATAGCGGGAGGTTAAATGAGCAGTTCTTC. This chain connects TRBV4-3 to TRBJ2-1, with 10 bases aligning to TRBD2. Trimming removed 0 bases from V and 7 bases from J; junction bases left unmatched: 9. Germline V lookup: CDR1 LGHNA, CDR2 YSLEER. The CDR3 loop spans 17 amino acids.

J is TRBJ1-2 and V is TRBV6-1; tentatively, D is TRBD1 (6 bases). The CDR3 covers 13 residues. The V end was cut by 5 bases, the J end by 6 bases, with 13 bases between. Germline V gene sequence: CDR1 MNHNS, CDR2 SASEGT. The CDR3 here is CASSREYRDGYTF. The CDR3 region has the DNA TGTGCCAGCAGTCGCGAATACAGGGATGGCTACACCTTC.